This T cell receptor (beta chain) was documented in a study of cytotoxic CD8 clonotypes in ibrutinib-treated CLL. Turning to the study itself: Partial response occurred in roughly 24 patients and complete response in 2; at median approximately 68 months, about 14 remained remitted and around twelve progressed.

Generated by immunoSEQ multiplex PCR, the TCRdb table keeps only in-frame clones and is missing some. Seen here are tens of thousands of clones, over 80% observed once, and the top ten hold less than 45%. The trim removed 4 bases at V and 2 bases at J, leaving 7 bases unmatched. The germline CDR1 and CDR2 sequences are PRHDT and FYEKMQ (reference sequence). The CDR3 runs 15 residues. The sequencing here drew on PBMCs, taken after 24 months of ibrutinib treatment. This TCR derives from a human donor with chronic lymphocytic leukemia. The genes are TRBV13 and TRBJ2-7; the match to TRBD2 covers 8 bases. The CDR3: CASSSFTSGTYEQYF. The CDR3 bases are TGTGCCAGCAGCTCCTTTACTAGCGGTACCTACGAGCAGTACTTC.